These 5 T cell receptor beta chains share one sample of origin, sequenced in a study of T cell responses to AZD1222 COVID-19 vaccine. Using immunoSEQ multiplex PCR, the repertoire was profiled, and TCRdb retains in-frame clones only, with some absent. The sample contains about 140,000 clones, roughly 90% of which appear only once. The input for sequencing was peripheral blood, taken on day 0 of AZD1222 vaccination. These receptors all come from an adult in good health.

The chain links TRBV4-1 to TRBJ2-7; TRBD1 matches 8 bases. CDR1 is MGHRA, CDR2 YSYEKL, per germline. The CDR3 is 14 residues long. V gave up 5 bases and J gave up 4 bases; unmatched junction bases: 7. This chain's CDR3 is CASSGSRGQYEQYF. Here the CDR3 DNA reads TGCGCCAGCAGCGGCAGCAGGGGGCAATACGAGCAGTACTTC.

The chain is built from TRBV5-6 and TRBJ2-3; D is uncertain. This CDR3 region has 13 residues. V lost 4 bases and J lost 7, with 13 bases in between. The germline V gene encodes CDR1 SGHDT and CDR2 YYEEEE. The chain's CDR3 is CASSPARRHTQYF. The CDR3 DNA is TGTGCCAGCAGCCCGGCCCGACGGCATACGCAGTATTTT.

This clone was seen just once. This chain uses TRBV15 with TRBJ2-3; tentative D call: TRBD2 (5 bases). Trimming shortened V by 3 bases and J by 2 bases, and 9 bases separated the two germline ends. Germline lookup yields CDR1 LNHNV and CDR2 YYDKDF (reference sequence). The CDR3 consists of 14 residues. The CDR3 DNA reads TGTGCCACCAGCAGGGACTTGAACACAGATACGCAGTATTTT. Amino acids: CATSRDLNTDTQYF.

CDR3 sequence reads: CASSSTQGVPLHF. Written as DNA, the CDR3 is TGTGCCAGCAGCTCAACCCAGGGGGTACCCCTCCACTTT. V usage is TRBV28 and J usage is TRBJ1-6, with 7 bases lining up with TRBD1. The J segment lost 12 bases and the V segment lost 6 bases, leaving 8 bases of the junction unmatched. Germline V gene lookup returns CDR1 MDHEN and CDR2 SYDVKM. The CDR3 extends over 13 amino acids. The whole variable domain, filled in from reference TRBV28 and TRBJ1-6, reads DVKVTQSSRYLVKRTGEKVFLECVQDMDHENMFWYRQDPGLGLRLIYFSYDVKMKEKGDIPEGYSVSREKKERFSLILESASTNQTSMYLCASSSTQGVPLHFGNGTRLTVT.

This chain connects TRBV7-8 to TRBJ1-6, with D perhaps TRBD1 (5 bases). Germline CDR1 reads SGHVS; CDR2 reads FQNEAQ. CDR3 size: 13 residues. V lost 3 bases, J lost 7 bases, and 7 bases lay in between. CDR3 bases: TGTGCCAGCAGCTTGAACAGGAATTCACCCCTCCACTTT. It yields the protein CASSLNRNSPLHF.